These T cell receptor beta chains were read from a single sample in a study of cytomegalovirus exposure and HLA in healthy donors. Assay used: immunoSEQ multiplex PCR; TCRdb lists only in-frame clones, some missing. The sample lists approximately 160,000 clones, approximately 77% occurring once. Material: PBMCs. The source of these receptors is a male donor in good health and CMV-seropositive. Each CDR3 is given with its conserved first and last residue. A D gene is named only where the DNA matches it firmly. For some rows the clone size is stated as once, few or many, or as a class when expanded; others skip it.

D: TRBD1
size: .
J: TRBJ1-1
V: TRBV7-8
DNA: TGTGCCAGCAGCCGGACAGGGGGAGGGACTGAAGCTTTCTTT
CDR3: CASSRTGGGTEAFF

D: TRBD1
size: few
J: TRBJ1-2
V: TRBV18
DNA: TGTGCCAGCTCATTCCTCCCGGGACAGGGGACCTCGAGCGGCTACACCTTC
CDR3: CASSFLPGQGTSSGYTF

D: TRBD1
size: .
J: TRBJ1-6
V: TRBV15
DNA: TGTGCCACCAGCAGCGGGACAGGGGAACGCTGGTCACCCCTCCACTTT
CDR3: CATSSGTGERWSPLHF

D: .
size: .
J: TRBJ2-3
V: TRBV5-1
DNA: TGCGCCAGCAGCTTGATGGGCGGGAGCACAGATACGCAGTATTTT
CDR3: CASSLMGGSTDTQYF

D: TRBD2
size: .
J: TRBJ2-3
V: TRBV19
DNA: TGTGCCATCTCTAGCGGGGGGGCTAATACAGATACGCAGTATTTT
CDR3: CAISSGGANTDTQYF

D: .
size: .
J: TRBJ1-2
V: TRBV19
DNA: TGTGCCACCCTCGGACTAAGGGACAACTATGGCTACACCTTC
CDR3: CATLGLRDNYGYTF

D: TRBD2
size: .
J: TRBJ2-7
V: TRBV5-1
DNA: TGCGCCAGCAGCTATGGACTAGCGGGGAACCCCTACGAGCAGTACTTC
CDR3: CASSYGLAGNPYEQYF

D: .
size: .
J: TRBJ2-3
V: TRBV7-8
DNA: TGTGCCAGCAGCTTTACCAGGGCTAGCACAGATACGCAGTATTTT
CDR3: CASSFTRASTDTQYF

D: .
size: .
J: TRBJ2-1
V: TRBV7-3
DNA: TGTGCCAGCAGTCGGAGGAATGAGCAGTTCTTC
CDR3: CASSRRNEQFF

D: .
size: .
J: TRBJ1-3
V: TRBV5-8
DNA: TGTGCCAGCAGCTTGGGCACGGGTTCTGGAAACACCATATATTTT
CDR3: CASSLGTGSGNTIYF

D: TRBD2
size: .
J: TRBJ2-7
V: TRBV5-1
DNA: TGCGCCAGCACCCTAGGGCGGGGGAGCTCCTACGAGCAGTACTTC
CDR3: CASTLGRGSSYEQYF

D: TRBD1
size: .
J: TRBJ1-5
V: TRBV10-3
DNA: TGTGCCATCAGTGAAGGGCAGGGGGAACAGCCCCAGCATTTT
CDR3: CAISEGQGEQPQHF

D: .
size: .
J: TRBJ2-1
V: TRBV15
DNA: TGTGCCACCAGTTGGGGGCTCGGGGCGTACAATGAGCAGTTCTTC
CDR3: CATSWGLGAYNEQFF

D: .
size: .
J: TRBJ1-5
V: TRBV7-9
DNA: TGTGCCAGCAGCTTGGGGCAGGGGTTCAATCAGCCCCAGCATTTT
CDR3: CASSLGQGFNQPQHF

D: .
size: .
J: TRBJ2-1
V: TRBV30
DNA: TGTGCCTGGAGTACCAGCGGTGAGCAGTTCTTC
CDR3: CAWSTSGEQFF

D: .
size: .
J: TRBJ2-1
V: TRBV5-1
DNA: TGCGCCAGCAGCCCCCGAAGCGGAGAGCAGTTCTTC
CDR3: CASSPRSGEQFF

D: .
size: .
J: TRBJ2-2
V: TRBV6-5
DNA: TGTGCCAGCACTAGAAACACCGGGGAGCTGTTTTTT
CDR3: CASTRNTGELFF

D: .
size: few
J: TRBJ1-6
V: TRBV30
DNA: TGTGCTGGGGCAGGGTCCTATTCACCCCTCCACTTT
CDR3: CAGAGSYSPLHF

D: TRBD2
size: .
J: TRBJ2-7
V: TRBV6-5
DNA: TGTGCCAGCAGTTACGCGGTAGCGGGGAAGTACGAGCAGTACTTC
CDR3: CASSYAVAGKYEQYF

D: TRBD2
size: .
J: TRBJ2-3
V: TRBV18
DNA: TGTGCCAGCTCACCCAGGTGGGGCGGGGGGACAGATACGCAGTATTTT
CDR3: CASSPRWGGGTDTQYF

D: TRBD2
size: .
J: TRBJ2-1
V: TRBV4-2
DNA: TGTGCCAGCAGCATGGGGGGTGGGACTAGCGTTAATGAGCAGTTCTTC
CDR3: CASSMGGGTSVNEQFF

D: .
size: .
J: TRBJ2-5
V: TRBV6-6
DNA: TGTGCCAGCAGTGGATCCAGGGTCACAGAGACCCAGTACTTC
CDR3: CASSGSRVTETQYF

D: TRBD2
size: .
J: TRBJ2-3
V: TRBV2
DNA: TGTGCCAGCTGGGCGGGGGGTGCAGATACGCAGTATTTT
CDR3: CASWAGGADTQYF

D: .
size: .
J: TRBJ2-3
V: TRBV27
DNA: TGTGCCAGCAGTTCGGGGGACAGCACAGATACGCAGTATTTT
CDR3: CASSSGDSTDTQYF

D: TRBD1
size: .
J: TRBJ2-7
V: TRBV5-1
DNA: TGCGCCAGCAGGGACAGGGGTCACGAGCAGTACTTC
CDR3: CASRDRGHEQYF

D: TRBD1
size: .
J: TRBJ2-7
V: TRBV30
DNA: TGTGCCTGTTACGACAGGGACTCCTACGAGCAGTACTTC
CDR3: CACYDRDSYEQYF

D: .
size: .
J: TRBJ1-1
V: TRBV15
DNA: TGTGCCACCAGCAGAAAAGGAGGCTCTGAAGCTTTCTTT
CDR3: CATSRKGGSEAFF

D: .
size: .
J: TRBJ2-1
V: TRBV5-1
DNA: TGCGCCAGCAGCTTGGTCCCGGAGGGTGAGCAGTTCTTC
CDR3: CASSLVPEGEQFF

D: .
size: .
J: TRBJ2-3
V: TRBV30
DNA: TGTGCCTGGAGTACCCGGGTAGCAGATACGCAGTATTTT
CDR3: CAWSTRVADTQYF

D: .
size: .
J: TRBJ2-6
V: TRBV27
DNA: TGTGCCAGCAGCTTAGGCAGTGGGGCCAACGTCCTGACTTTC
CDR3: CASSLGSGANVLTF

D: .
size: few
J: TRBJ1-3
V: TRBV2
DNA: TGTGCCAGCAGTGACAGGAGGACTGGAAACACCATATATTTT
CDR3: CASSDRRTGNTIYF

D: TRBD2
size: .
J: TRBJ2-2
V: TRBV4-1
DNA: TGCGCCAGCAGCCATCCATCCAGACTAGCGGGTCTGAACACCGGGGAGCTGTTTTTT
CDR3: CASSHPSRLAGLNTGELFF

D: TRBD1
size: few
J: TRBJ1-1
V: TRBV5-1
DNA: TGCGCCAGCAGCCTGGGAGGGACAGGAGGAGATAGCACTGAAGCTTTCTTT
CDR3: CASSLGGTGGDSTEAFF

D: .
size: .
J: TRBJ1-5
V: TRBV4-1
DNA: TGCGCCAGCAGCCGAACTTTCGACACTAGCAATCAGCCCCAGCATTTT
CDR3: CASSRTFDTSNQPQHF

D: TRBD1
size: .
J: TRBJ1-3
V: TRBV19
DNA: TGTGCCAGTAGTAGGACAGGGGTTGGAAACACCATATATTTT
CDR3: CASSRTGVGNTIYF

D: .
size: .
J: TRBJ2-1
V: TRBV4-2
DNA: TGTGCCAGCAGCCAAGAAGGGCTAGCGAGGCATGAGCAGTTCTTC
CDR3: CASSQEGLARHEQFF

D: TRBD2
size: .
J: TRBJ2-7
V: TRBV5-4
DNA: TGTGCCAGCAGCCTACCGGGGGGCTACGAGCAGTACTTC
CDR3: CASSLPGGYEQYF

D: TRBD2
size: .
J: TRBJ2-7
V: TRBV5-1
DNA: TGCGCCAGCAGCCTATTCGAGACTAGCGGGGGCTACGAGCAGTACTTC
CDR3: CASSLFETSGGYEQYF